This entry features one T cell receptor (beta chain) sequence. This specimen belongs to a study of cytomegalovirus exposure and HLA in healthy donors. Germline V CDR1 and CDR2: SGHRS, YFSETQ. This CDR3 has 13 residues. The V and J ends lost 2 bases and 6 bases, in that order; junction bases with no gene match: 3. The PCR ran on 60 Vbeta and 13 Jbeta primers. The repertoire was sequenced with immunoSEQ multiplex PCR; TCRdb's copy has only in-frame clones and lacks some. The sample holds 200,000 or so clones, roughly 77% seen once. The rearrangement uses TRBV5-1 and TRBJ2-3; 7 bases map to TRBD1. This sequence originates from a male donor in good health and CMV-seropositive. The sample was PBMCs. As DNA, the CDR3 is TGCGCCAGCAGCTTAACAGGGGATGATACGCAGTATTTT. Translated: CASSLTGDDTQYF.